This TCR beta chain was recovered during a study of blood T cells in healthy people across ages. At the level of the study: Researchers report that template switching captured about one barcoded beta molecule per two T cells. Notes on the study in general: Relative to aged donors, long-lived donors carried more naive CD4+ cells and displayed higher diversity.

V was pared by 10 bases and J by 2 bases, with 15 bases between. Germline CDR1 is SGHTA and CDR2 is FQGNSA. CDR3 length: 15 residues. In each sample, at least 7 million PBMCs were isolated. This clonotype was found a few times. Antigen: not known. Primers used in a second PCR of roughly 7 to 12 cycles were a sample-barcoded 5' primer and a J-beta primer mix. Any given sample supplied a minimum of 3 million CDR3-containing paired-end reads. TCRdb re-called the 5' RACE reads with MiXCR, one entry per CDR3 protein. Here the sample spans 550,000 to 600,000 distinct CDR3 sequences, roughly 48% being singletons.

The receptor was isolated from a man older than 75 in good health. The chain carries TRBV7-2 and TRBJ2-6; D may match TRBD1 or TRBD2 (6 bases each). Sequencing was performed on blood. The DNA of the CDR3 is TGTGCCACCCTACTAAGGGGGGCTGGGGCCAACGTCCTGACTTTC. Residues: CATLLRGAGANVLTF.